What follows is one T cell receptor beta chain and its context. Antigen unknown. TCRdb keeps only in-frame clones here, not all; method: immunoSEQ multiplex PCR. This sample has approximately 19,000 clones, with less than 95% found just once. The sample is drawn from a study of OX40 agonist ivuxolimab in advanced cancers. There are 13 residues in the CDR3. Germline CDR1 reads MNHEY; CDR2 reads SMNVEV (reference sequence). Trimming removed 2 bases at V and 0 bases at J, with 3 bases between. General study results and limits: Among expanded peripheral T cells, antigen specificity went undetermined.

The clonotype was recovered from an adult with an advanced solid tumor such as melanoma, head and neck, liver or kidney cancer. The input for sequencing was CD4+ or CD8+ T cells sorted from blood, taken in a trial of the OX40 agonist ivuxolimab. This rearrangement joins TRBV27 to TRBJ2-3; D is unclear. CDR3 sequence (DNA): TGTGCCAGCAGTTTAGTCAGCACAGATACGCAGTATTTT. This codes for CASSLVSTDTQYF.